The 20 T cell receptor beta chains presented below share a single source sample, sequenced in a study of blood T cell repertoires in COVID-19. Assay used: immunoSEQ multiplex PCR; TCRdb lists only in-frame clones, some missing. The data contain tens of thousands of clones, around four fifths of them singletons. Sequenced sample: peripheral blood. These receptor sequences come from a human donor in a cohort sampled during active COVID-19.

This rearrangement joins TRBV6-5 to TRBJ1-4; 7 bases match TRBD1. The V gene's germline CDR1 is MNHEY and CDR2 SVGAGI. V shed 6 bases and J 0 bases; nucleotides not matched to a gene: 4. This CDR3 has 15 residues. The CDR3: CASRGTGATNEKLFF. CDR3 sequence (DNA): TGTGCCAGCAGGGGCACAGGGGCAACTAATGAAAAACTGTTTTTT.

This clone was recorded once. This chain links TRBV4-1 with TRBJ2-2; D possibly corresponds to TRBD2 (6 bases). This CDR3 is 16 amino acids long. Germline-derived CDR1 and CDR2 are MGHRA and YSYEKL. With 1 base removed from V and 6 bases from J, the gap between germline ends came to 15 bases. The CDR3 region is CASSQAGTLGSGELFF. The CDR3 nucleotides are TGCGCCAGCAGCCAAGCCGGGACTTTGGGGTCCGGGGAGCTGTTTTTT.

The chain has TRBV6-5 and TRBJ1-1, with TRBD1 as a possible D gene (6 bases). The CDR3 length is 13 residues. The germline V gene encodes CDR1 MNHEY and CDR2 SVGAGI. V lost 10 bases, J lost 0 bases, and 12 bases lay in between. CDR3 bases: TGTGCCACTTACAGGGATTTGAACACTGAAGCTTTCTTT. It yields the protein CATYRDLNTEAFF.

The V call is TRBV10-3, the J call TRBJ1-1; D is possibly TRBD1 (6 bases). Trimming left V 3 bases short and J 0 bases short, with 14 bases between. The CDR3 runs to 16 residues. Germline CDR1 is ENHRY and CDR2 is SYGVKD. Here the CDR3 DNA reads TGTGCCATCAGTGAACGGGACATAAGTCTGAACACTGAAGCTTTCTTT. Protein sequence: CAISERDISLNTEAFF.

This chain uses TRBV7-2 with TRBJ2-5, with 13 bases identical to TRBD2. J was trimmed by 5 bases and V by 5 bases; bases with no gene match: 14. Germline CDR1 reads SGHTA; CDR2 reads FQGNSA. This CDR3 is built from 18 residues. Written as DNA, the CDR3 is TGTGCCAGCAGCCGCTCGGGACTAGCGGGGAGGGTGTTGGAGACCCAGTACTTC. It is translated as CASSRSGLAGRVLETQYF.

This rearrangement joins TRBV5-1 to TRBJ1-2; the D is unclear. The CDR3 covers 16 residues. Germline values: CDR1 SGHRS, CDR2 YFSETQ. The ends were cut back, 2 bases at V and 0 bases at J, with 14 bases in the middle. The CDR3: CASSFGSSSANYGYTF. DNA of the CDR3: TGCGCCAGCAGCTTCGGGTCCTCCTCAGCTAACTATGGCTACACCTTC. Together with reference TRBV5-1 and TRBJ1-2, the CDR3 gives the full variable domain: KAGVTQTPRYLIKTRGQQVTLSCSPISGHRSVSWYQQTPGQGLQFLFEYFSETQRNKGNFPGRFSGRQFSNSRSEMNVSTLELGDSALYLCASSFGSSSANYGYTFGSGTRLTVV.

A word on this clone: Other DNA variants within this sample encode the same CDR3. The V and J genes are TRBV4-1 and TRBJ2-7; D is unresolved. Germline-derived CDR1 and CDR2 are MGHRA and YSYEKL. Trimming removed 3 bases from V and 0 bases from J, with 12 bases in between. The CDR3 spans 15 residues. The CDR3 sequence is CASSQRQGLSYEQYF. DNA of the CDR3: TGCGCCAGCAGCCAGCGACAAGGCCTCTCCTACGAGCAGTACTTC.

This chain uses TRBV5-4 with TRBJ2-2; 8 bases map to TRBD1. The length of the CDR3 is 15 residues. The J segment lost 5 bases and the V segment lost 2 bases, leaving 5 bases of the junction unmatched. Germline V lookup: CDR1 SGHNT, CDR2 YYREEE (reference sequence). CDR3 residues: CASSFGTGPTGELFF. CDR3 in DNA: TGTGCCAGCAGCTTCGGGACAGGTCCGACCGGGGAGCTGTTTTTT.

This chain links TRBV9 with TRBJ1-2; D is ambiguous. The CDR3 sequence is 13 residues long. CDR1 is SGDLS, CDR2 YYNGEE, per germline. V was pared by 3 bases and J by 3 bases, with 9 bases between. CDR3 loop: CASSGAEYYGYTF. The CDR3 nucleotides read TGTGCCAGCAGCGGCGCGGAGTACTATGGCTACACCTTC.

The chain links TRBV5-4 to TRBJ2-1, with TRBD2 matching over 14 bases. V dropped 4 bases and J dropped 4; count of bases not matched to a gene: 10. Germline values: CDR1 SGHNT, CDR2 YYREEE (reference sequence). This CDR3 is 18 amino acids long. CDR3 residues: CASSPSLTSGGAYNEQFF. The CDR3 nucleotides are TGTGCCAGCAGCCCATCCCTGACTAGCGGGGGGGCATACAATGAGCAGTTCTTC. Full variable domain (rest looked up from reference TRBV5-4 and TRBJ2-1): ETGVTQSPTHLIKTRGQQVTLRCSSQSGHNTVSWYQQALGQGPQFIFQYYREEENGRGNFPPRFSGLQFPNYSSELNVNALELDDSALYLCASSPSLTSGGAYNEQFFGPGTRLTVL.

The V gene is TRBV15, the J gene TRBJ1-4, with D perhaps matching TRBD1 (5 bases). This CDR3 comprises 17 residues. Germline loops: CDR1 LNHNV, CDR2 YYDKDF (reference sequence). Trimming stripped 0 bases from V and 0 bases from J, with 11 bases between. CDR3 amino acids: CATSRDPADTTNEKLFF. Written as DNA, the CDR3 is TGTGCCACCAGCAGAGATCCGGCGGACACAACTAATGAAAAACTGTTTTTT.

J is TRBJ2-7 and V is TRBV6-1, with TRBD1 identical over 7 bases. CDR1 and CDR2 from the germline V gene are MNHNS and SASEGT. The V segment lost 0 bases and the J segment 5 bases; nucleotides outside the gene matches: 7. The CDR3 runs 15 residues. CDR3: CASSEASDRVNEQYF. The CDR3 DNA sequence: TGTGCCAGCAGTGAAGCCTCCGACAGGGTCAACGAGCAGTACTTC.

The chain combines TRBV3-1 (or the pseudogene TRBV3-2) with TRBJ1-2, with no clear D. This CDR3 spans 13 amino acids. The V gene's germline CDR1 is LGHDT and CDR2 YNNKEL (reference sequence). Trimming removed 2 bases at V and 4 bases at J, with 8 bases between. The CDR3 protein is CASSQSSSYGYTF. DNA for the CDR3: TGTGCCAGCAGCCAAAGTTCCAGCTATGGCTACACCTTC.

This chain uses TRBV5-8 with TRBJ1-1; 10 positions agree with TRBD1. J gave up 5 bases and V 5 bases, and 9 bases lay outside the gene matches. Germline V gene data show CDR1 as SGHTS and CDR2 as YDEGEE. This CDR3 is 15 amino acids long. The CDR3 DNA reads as TGTGCCAGCAGTTTACGGACAGGGGGGAGTACTGAAGCTTTCTTT. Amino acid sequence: CASSLRTGGSTEAFF.

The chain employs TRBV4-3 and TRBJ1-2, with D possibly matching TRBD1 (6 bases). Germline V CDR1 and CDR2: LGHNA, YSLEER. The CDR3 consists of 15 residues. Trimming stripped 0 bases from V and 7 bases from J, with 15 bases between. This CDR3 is CASSQDRDTRPGYTF. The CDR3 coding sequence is TGCGCCAGCAGCCAAGATCGGGACACTCGCCCTGGCTACACCTTC.

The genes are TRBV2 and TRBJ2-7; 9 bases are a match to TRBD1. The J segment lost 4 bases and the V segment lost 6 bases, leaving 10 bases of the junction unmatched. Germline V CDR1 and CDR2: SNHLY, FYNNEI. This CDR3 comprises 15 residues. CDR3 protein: CASSAPTGGRYEQYF. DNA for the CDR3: TGTGCCAGCAGCGCCCCGACAGGGGGAAGGTACGAGCAGTACTTC.

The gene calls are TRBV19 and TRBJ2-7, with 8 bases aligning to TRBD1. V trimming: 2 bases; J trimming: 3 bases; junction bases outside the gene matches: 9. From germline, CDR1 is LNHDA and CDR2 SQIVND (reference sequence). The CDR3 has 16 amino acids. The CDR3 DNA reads TGTGCCAGTAGTATACGGCCGACAGGGGATTTCTACGAGCAGTACTTC. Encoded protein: CASSIRPTGDFYEQYF.

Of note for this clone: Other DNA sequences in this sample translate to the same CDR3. Here the CDR3 reads CASSQDRGSYEQYF. The CDR3 nucleotides read TGTGCCAGCAGCCAAGACAGGGGGTCCTACGAGCAGTACTTC. The chain recombines TRBV5-4 with TRBJ2-7; 9 nucleotides match TRBD1. With 4 bases clipped from V and 1 base from J, the junction kept 3 bases outside the gene matches. There are 14 residues in the CDR3. Per germline, CDR1 SGHNT and CDR2 YYREEE (reference sequence).

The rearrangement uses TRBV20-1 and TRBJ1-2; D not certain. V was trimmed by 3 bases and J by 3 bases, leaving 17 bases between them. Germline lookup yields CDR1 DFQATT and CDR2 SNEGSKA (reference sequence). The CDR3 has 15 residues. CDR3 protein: CSASPRGGEYYGYTF. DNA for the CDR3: TGCAGTGCTAGTCCACGAGGCGGAGAATACTATGGCTACACCTTC.

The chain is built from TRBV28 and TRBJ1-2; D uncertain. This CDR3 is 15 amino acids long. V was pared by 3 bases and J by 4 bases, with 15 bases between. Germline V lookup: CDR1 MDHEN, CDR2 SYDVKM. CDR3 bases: TGTGCCAGCAGTTTGGAGGTGATGGCGAGCTATGGCTACACCTTC. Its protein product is CASSLEVMASYGYTF.